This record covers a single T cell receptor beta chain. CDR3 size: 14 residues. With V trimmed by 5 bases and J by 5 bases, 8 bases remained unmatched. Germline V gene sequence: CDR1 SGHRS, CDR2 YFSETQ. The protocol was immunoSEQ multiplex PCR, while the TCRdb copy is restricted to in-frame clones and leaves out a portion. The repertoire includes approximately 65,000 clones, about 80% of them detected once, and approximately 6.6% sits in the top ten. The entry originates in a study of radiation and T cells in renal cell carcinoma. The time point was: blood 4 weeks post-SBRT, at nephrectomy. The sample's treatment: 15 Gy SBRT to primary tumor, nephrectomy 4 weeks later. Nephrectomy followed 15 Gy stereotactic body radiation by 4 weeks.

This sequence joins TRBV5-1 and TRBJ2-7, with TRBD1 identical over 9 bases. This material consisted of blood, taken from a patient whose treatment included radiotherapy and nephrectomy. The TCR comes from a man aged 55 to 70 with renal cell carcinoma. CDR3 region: CASSPRDRADEQYF. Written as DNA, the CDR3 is TGCGCCAGCAGTCCCCGGGACAGGGCCGACGAGCAGTACTTC.